A single sample gave rise to the 7 T cell receptor beta chains below, sequenced in a study of blood T cell repertoires in COVID-19. Produced via immunoSEQ multiplex PCR; TCRdb's table is partial and in-frame only. The table records about 210,000 clones, 84% of them present only once. The sample consisted of peripheral blood. These receptors all stem from a woman in her 50s with active or convalescent COVID-19.

The J gene is TRBJ1-5, the V gene TRBV5-5; 9 bases map to TRBD1. The length of the CDR3 is 15 residues. Germline V lookup: CDR1 SGHKS, CDR2 YYEKEE (reference sequence). V shed 4 bases, J shed 8 bases, and the junction held 10 bases outside the gene matches. CDR3 DNA sequence: TGTGCCAGCAGCCTCGAAGGGACAGGGACCGAGCCCCAGCATTTT. Protein sequence: CASSLEGTGTEPQHF.

This rearrangement joins TRBV12-5 to TRBJ2-6; D unresolved. Trimming took 8 bases from V and 4 from J, leaving 9 bases between them. The CDR3 is 13 residues long. CDR1 and CDR2 from the germline V gene are LGHNT and FRNRAP. The CDR3 DNA reads TGTGCTAGTTCAGGTTCAGGGGCCAACGTCCTGACTTTC. Translated: CASSGSGANVLTF.

V gene TRBV28 combines with J gene TRBJ2-6; TRBD1 matches 8 bases. This CDR3 has 16 residues. J lost 1 base, V lost 4 bases, and 3 bases had no gene match. The V gene's germline CDR1 is MDHEN and CDR2 SYDVKM. This chain's CDR3 is CASSSGGASGANVLTF. The CDR3 nucleotides are TGTGCCAGCAGTTCAGGGGGCGCGTCTGGGGCCAACGTCCTGACTTTC.

The chain uses TRBV9 and TRBJ1-2, with D possibly TRBD1 on 5 matching bases. CDR1 and CDR2 (germline): SGDLS, YYNGEE. V lost 7 bases and J 8 bases, leaving 21 bases between the germline ends. The CDR3 contains 14 residues. CDR3 nucleotide sequence: TGTGCCAGCGGGCCAAGGGGCGCGGTCGGCGGCTACACCTTC. Translating gives CASGPRGAVGGYTF.

This sequence joins TRBV27 and TRBJ1-1; a possible D gene is TRBD1 (5 bases). Germline V gene lookup returns CDR1 MNHEY and CDR2 SMNVEV (reference sequence). The V end was cut by 5 bases, the J end by 0 bases, with 10 bases between. The CDR3 has 14 amino acids. The CDR3 DNA reads TGTGCCAGCAGTCTGACAGCTTTGAACACTGAAGCTTTCTTT. It specifies CASSLTALNTEAFF.

V and J are TRBV5-1 and TRBJ2-2; 9 nucleotides line up with TRBD1. Germline V gene lookup returns CDR1 SGHRS and CDR2 YFSETQ. The CDR3 sequence is 15 residues long. The trim removed 7 bases at V and 1 base at J, leaving 5 bases unmatched. The CDR3 nucleotides read TGCGCCAGCCGTCGGACAGGGGTGAACACCGGGGAGCTGTTTTTT. Translated, it gives CASRRTGVNTGELFF. The full variable domain, completed using reference TRBV5-1 and TRBJ2-2, is KAGVTQTPRYLIKTRGQQVTLSCSPISGHRSVSWYQQTPGQGLQFLFEYFSETQRNKGNFPGRFSGRQFSNSRSEMNVSTLELGDSALYLCASRRTGVNTGELFFGEGSRLTVL.

This chain uses TRBV3-1 (or the pseudogene TRBV3-2) with TRBJ1-4; D perhaps matches TRBD1 (5 bases). Deletions cut 4 bases from V and 8 bases from J, with 11 bases between. Germline-derived CDR1 and CDR2 are LGHDT and YNNKEL (reference sequence). This CDR3 is built from 13 residues. The CDR3 region has the DNA TGTGCCAGCAGCCTAAGTGGGGCAGAAAAACTGTTTTTT. Protein: CASSLSGAEKLFF.